Below, 24 T cell receptor beta chains from the same sample are listed, as sequenced in a study of cytotoxic CD8 clonotypes in ibrutinib-treated CLL. TCRdb's table, derived via immunoSEQ multiplex PCR, lists solely in-frame clones and lacks some. The sample records 110,000 to 150,000 clones, 75% to 80% being singletons. Sequencing used PBMCs, obtained after 24 months of ibrutinib treatment. The receptors were sampled from a human donor with chronic lymphocytic leukemia.

V gene TRBV30 combines with J gene TRBJ2-7, with a tentative D call TRBD2 (5 bases). Germline lookup yields CDR1 GTSNPN and CDR2 SVGIG (reference sequence). The CDR3 is 11 residues long. The ends were cut back, 0 bases at V and 6 bases at J, with 6 bases in the middle. The CDR3 is CAWSVRVEQYF. CDR3 coding DNA: TGTGCCTGGAGTGTGAGGGTCGAGCAGTACTTC.

This chain uses TRBV7-9 with TRBJ2-7, with 11 positions matching TRBD1. V lost 5 bases to trimming and J lost 5 bases; unmatched junction nucleotides: 8. There are 15 residues in the CDR3. The germline CDR1 and CDR2 sequences are SEHNR and FQNEAQ (reference sequence). CDR3 sequence: CASSPGTGGGHEQYF. The DNA of the CDR3 is TGTGCCAGCAGCCCAGGGACAGGGGGAGGACACGAGCAGTACTTC.

The chain has TRBV4-2 and TRBJ1-2; 10 bases are shared with TRBD1. This CDR3 has 16 residues. CDR1 is LGHNA and CDR2 is YNFKEQ in the germline V gene. After removal of 0 bases from V and 1 base from J, the junction contained 2 bases not matched to a gene. The DNA for the CDR3 is TGTGCCAGCAGCCAAGAAGGGACAGGGGTTAACTATGGCTACACCTTC. Translation gives CASSQEGTGVNYGYTF.

As DNA, the CDR3 is TGTGCCTGGAGTGTTTGGGGGGGCAATCAGCCCCAGCATTTT. Protein product: CAWSVWGGNQPQHF. The chain employs TRBV30 and TRBJ1-5; TRBD1 might be the D (5 bases). Germline assignment: CDR1 GTSNPN and CDR2 SVGIG (reference sequence). The germline V and J ends were trimmed by 0 bases and 2 bases, with 8 bases remaining between them. This CDR3 region has 14 residues.

The rearrangement uses TRBV5-8 and TRBJ1-3, with D maybe TRBD1 (6 bases). Looked up from germline, CDR1 is SGHTS and CDR2 is YDEGEE. V lost 10 bases and J 4 bases, leaving 15 bases between the germline ends. The CDR3 has 13 residues. DNA of the CDR3: TGTGCCGGGGGCACCCTGGGGGGAAACACCATATATTTT. Translating it yields CAGGTLGGNTIYF. The variable domain in full, with the rest retrieved from reference TRBV5-8 and TRBJ1-3, is EAGVTQSPTHLIKTRGQQATLRCSPISGHTSVYWYQQALGLGLQFLLWYDEGEERNRGNFPPRFSGRQFPNYSSELNVNALELEDSALYLCAGGTLGGNTIYFGEGSWLTVV.

The V gene is TRBV28, the J gene TRBJ2-5; D is uncertain. V was trimmed by 5 bases and J by 7 bases, leaving 8 bases between them. Looked up from germline, CDR1 is MDHEN and CDR2 is SYDVKM. The CDR3 totals 11 residues. The CDR3 DNA follows: TGTGCCAGCAGTGAGAGGTTGACCCAGTACTTC. This encodes CASSERLTQYF.

CDR3 region: CASSPPTYNEQFF. Written as DNA, the CDR3 is TGTGCCAGCTCACCACCCACCTACAATGAGCAGTTCTTC. The chain couples TRBV18 to TRBJ2-1, with D uncertain. CDR1 KGHSH and CDR2 LQKENI come from the germline V gene. This CDR3 has 13 amino acids. The V end was cut by 0 bases, the J end by 2 bases, with 2 bases between.

This sequence joins TRBV18 and TRBJ2-7; D is ambiguous. Trimming took 3 bases from V and 0 from J, leaving 12 bases between them. Germline V gene lookup returns CDR1 KGHSH and CDR2 LQKENI. The CDR3 length is 15 residues. The CDR3 coding sequence is TGTGCCAGCTCACCCGTAAGGGTCAGCTCCTACGAGCAGTACTTC. This gives the protein CASSPVRVSSYEQYF. Drawing the rest from reference TRBV18 and TRBJ2-7, the complete variable domain is NAGVMQNPRHLVRRRGQEARLRCSPMKGHSHVYWYRQLPEEGLKFMVYLQKENIIDESGMPKERFSAEFPKEGPSILRIQQVVRGDSAAYFCASSPVRVSSYEQYFGPGTRLTVT.

This sequence joins TRBV18 and TRBJ1-6; 9 bases agree with TRBD1. Germline CDR1 KGHSH, CDR2 LQKENI. After removal of 3 bases from V and 14 bases from J, the junction contained 11 bases not matched to a gene. The CDR3 length is 15 residues. The CDR3 DNA reads as TGTGCCAGCTCACCGGGGGACAGGGCCCTTAGAGCCCTCCACTTT. The encoded protein is CASSPGDRALRALHF. The whole variable domain, filled in from reference TRBV18 and TRBJ1-6, reads NAGVMQNPRHLVRRRGQEARLRCSPMKGHSHVYWYRQLPEEGLKFMVYLQKENIIDESGMPKERFSAEFPKEGPSILRIQQVVRGDSAAYFCASSPGDRALRALHFGNGTRLTVT.

The J gene is TRBJ1-1, the V gene TRBV10-3; D is undetermined. With 3 bases removed from V and 1 base from J, the gap between germline ends came to 3 bases. Germline CDR1 ENHRY, CDR2 SYGVKD. The CDR3 runs 12 residues. CDR3 sequence (DNA): TGTGCCATCAGTGATCGGAACACTGAAGCTTTCTTT. As protein: CAISDRNTEAFF.

CDR3 loop: CASSPWTGGRNTEAFF. The CDR3 bases are TGTGCCAGTAGTCCCTGGACAGGGGGCAGGAACACTGAAGCTTTCTTT. The rearrangement uses TRBV19 and TRBJ1-1, with TRBD1 matching over 11 bases. The CDR3 runs to 16 residues. Losses at the gene ends were 5 bases for V and 1 base for J; bases not matched to a gene: 6. Germline loops: CDR1 LNHDA, CDR2 SQIVND (reference sequence). Full variable domain (rest looked up from reference TRBV19 and TRBJ1-1): DGGITQSPKYLFRKEGQNVTLSCEQNLNHDAMYWYRQDPGQGLRLIYYSQIVNDFQKGDIAEGYSVSREKKESFPLTVTSAQKNPTAFYLCASSPWTGGRNTEAFFGQGTRLTVV.

The rearrangement joins TRBV14 to TRBJ1-2; tentative D call: TRBD1 (5 bases). Germline CDR1 SGHDN, CDR2 FVKESK. Trimming took 2 bases from V and 7 from J, leaving 11 bases between them. The CDR3 has 13 amino acids. Here the CDR3 reads CASSQRGPVGYTF. CDR3 nucleotide sequence: TGTGCCAGCAGCCAAAGGGGCCCCGTTGGCTACACCTTC.

This chain connects TRBV9 to TRBJ2-5, with D possibly matching TRBD2 (6 bases). This CDR3 has 15 amino acids. From germline, CDR1 is SGDLS and CDR2 YYNGEE. V was clipped by 3 bases and J by 1 base, with 13 bases between them. As DNA, the CDR3 is TGTGCCAGCAGCGCCGGGGGTGGGGCCCAAGAGACCCAGTACTTC. Amino acid sequence: CASSAGGGAQETQYF.

This clone showed up just a few times. The J gene is TRBJ1-1, the V gene TRBV28; D uncertain. This CDR3 contains 13 residues. V was trimmed by 8 bases and J by 11 bases, leaving 21 bases between them. Looked up from germline, CDR1 is MDHEN and CDR2 is SYDVKM. CDR3 bases: TGTGCCAGCTTCCCGAGGGTTGGAGTTGGGGCTTTCTTT. Encoded protein: CASFPRVGVGAFF.

This clone was seen a few times. The chain uses TRBV27 and TRBJ2-7; maybe TRBD2 (5 bases). The CDR3 runs to 13 residues. Trimming stripped 6 bases from V and 3 bases from J, with 12 bases between. Germline CDR1 and CDR2: MNHEY and SMNVEV (reference sequence). The CDR3 loop reads CASSPQEDYEQYF. CDR3 DNA: TGTGCCAGCAGCCCCCAGGAGGACTACGAGCAGTACTTC.

The rearrangement joins TRBV28 to TRBJ2-5, with TRBD2 identical over 9 bases. This CDR3 region has 17 residues. J lost 5 bases, V lost 5 bases, and 15 bases had no gene match. Germline V lookup: CDR1 MDHEN, CDR2 SYDVKM. The DNA for the CDR3 is TGTGCCAGCAGTCCACCAGCGGGGCGGGGGGGCCTCGAGACCCAGTACTTC. As protein: CASSPPAGRGGLETQYF.

The gene calls are TRBV30 and TRBJ2-7; 10 bases are a match to TRBD1. CDR1 and CDR2 from the germline V gene are GTSNPN and SVGIG (reference sequence). The CDR3 runs 16 residues. J gave up 7 bases and V 0 bases, and 12 bases lay outside the gene matches. DNA for the CDR3: TGTGCCTGGAGTGTAGCCTCCGGGACAGGGGTTCGGGAGCAGTACTTC. This codes for CAWSVASGTGVREQYF.

The V call is TRBV5-4, the J call TRBJ2-5; tentatively, D is TRBD1 or TRBD2 (6 bases each). The CDR3 length is 16 residues. V lost 6 bases to trimming and J lost 2 bases, with 20 bases between them. Germline values: CDR1 SGHNT, CDR2 YYREEE (reference sequence). CDR3 nucleotides: TGTGCCAGCACCCTGCCGGGGGCGGCAGGACAAGAGACCCAGTACTTC. Protein sequence: CASTLPGAAGQETQYF.

The chain carries TRBV29-1 and TRBJ2-3; D may correspond to TRBD1 or TRBD2 (6 bases each). This CDR3 has 11 amino acids. V shed 7 bases and J shed 6 bases, with 11 bases lying between them. Per germline, CDR1 SQVTM and CDR2 ANQGSEA. The CDR3 DNA reads TGCAGCGCCCTAGGGGGGGATACGCAGTATTTT. It is translated as CSALGGDTQYF.

The chain is built from TRBV19 and TRBJ1-6, with 9 nucleotides matching TRBD1. The CDR3 loop spans 15 amino acids. The ends lost 9 bases at V and 8 bases at J; junction bases unmatched: 11. Per germline, CDR1 LNHDA and CDR2 SQIVND (reference sequence). CDR3 residues: CASKDEGQGYSPLHF. The CDR3 DNA sequence: TGTGCCAGCAAGGATGAGGGACAGGGTTATTCACCCCTCCACTTT. Filled out from reference TRBV19 and TRBJ1-6, the complete variable domain reads DGGITQSPKYLFRKEGQNVTLSCEQNLNHDAMYWYRQDPGQGLRLIYYSQIVNDFQKGDIAEGYSVSREKKESFPLTVTSAQKNPTAFYLCASKDEGQGYSPLHFGNGTRLTVT.

This clone appeared a few times. J is TRBJ2-5 and V is TRBV23-1, with D perhaps being TRBD1 or TRBD2 (5 bases each). TRBV23-1 is given ORF status, its function remaining uncertain. This CDR3 is 17 amino acids long. With 6 bases removed from V and 9 bases from J, the gap between germline ends came to 29 bases. CDR3 DNA: TGCGCCAGCAGCCTCAATGGCGTTTCGGGTGGTGTGGGACCCCAGTACTTC. Translated: CASSLNGVSGGVGPQYF.

The chain couples TRBV30 to TRBJ2-5, with D perhaps matching TRBD1 or TRBD2 (6 bases each). The V gene lost 3 bases and the J gene lost 1 base, with 24 bases spanning the gap. The CDR3 loop spans 18 amino acids. The germline CDR1 and CDR2 sequences are GTSNPN and SVGIG (reference sequence). Here the CDR3 DNA reads TGTGCCTGGAGGGGGGCGACGGGGCGGGGACCCTCCCAAGAGACCCAGTACTTC. As protein: CAWRGATGRGPSQETQYF. Drawing the rest from reference TRBV30 and TRBJ2-5, the complete variable domain is SQTIHQWPATLVQPVGSPLSLECTVEGTSNPNLYWYRQAAGRGLQLLFYSVGIGQISSEVPQNLSASRPQDRQFILSSKKLLLSDSGFYLCAWRGATGRGPSQETQYFGPGTRLLVL.

This clone was recorded a few times. This chain connects TRBV7-6 to TRBJ2-7; D uncertain. The CDR3 spans 13 residues. CDR1 and CDR2 from the germline V gene are SGHVS and FNYEAQ. V lost 5 bases and J 6 bases, leaving 14 bases between the germline ends. CDR3 protein: CASSPDPGREQYF. The CDR3 region has the DNA TGTGCCAGCAGCCCGGACCCAGGACGCGAGCAGTACTTC. The full variable domain, with the rest looked up from reference TRBV7-6 and TRBJ2-7, is GAGVSQSPRYKVTKRGQDVALRCDPISGHVSLYWYRQALGQGPEFLTYFNYEAQQDKSGLPNDRFSAERPEGSISTLTIQRTEQRDSAMYRCASSPDPGREQYFGPGTRLTVT.

The rearrangement links TRBV11-2 to TRBJ2-7; D may match TRBD1 or TRBD2 (5 bases each). Trimming took off 4 bases at V and 5 bases at J, with 15 bases between the two ends. CDR3 size: 14 residues. Germline-derived CDR1 and CDR2 are SGHAT and FQNNGV. CDR3: CASSWGSLPHEQYF. The CDR3 nucleotides read TGTGCCAGCAGCTGGGGGTCCCTTCCCCACGAGCAGTACTTC.